This note documents a single T cell receptor (beta chain) sequence. What it binds is not known. Here immunoSEQ multiplex PCR was the method, and the copy in TCRdb shows in-frame clones only, minus some. The repertoire holds about 99,000 clones, with 70% to 90% as singletons. This sample is part of a study of T cell responses to AZD1222 COVID-19 vaccine. Study background: Second doses that came at about 4 or about 12 weeks were put together. Findings and caveats of the study: Baseline testing showed seropositivity in only six AZD1222 recipients. A mostly white British donor set with more females was recruited, and clonal diversity was possibly underestimated. Spike-wide coverage was observed for vaccine-associated CD4 TCRs, with dominant responses at 160-218 and 743-854.

Germline V CDR1 and CDR2: MNHEY, SVGAGI. V was trimmed by 7 bases and J by 11 bases, leaving 20 bases between them. The CDR3 is made up of 13 amino acids. The chain joins TRBV6-5 to TRBJ1-1, with no clear D. The clonotype originates from an adult in good health. Specimen: peripheral blood, collected on day 0 of AZD1222 vaccination. The CDR3 sequence is CASILGEVPRAFF. The CDR3 DNA reads TGTGCCAGCATTTTAGGTGAGGTCCCAAGGGCTTTCTTT.